These 27 T cell receptor beta chains were all obtained from the same sample, sequenced in a study of blood T cell repertoires in COVID-19. The repertoire was sequenced with immunoSEQ multiplex PCR; TCRdb's copy has only in-frame clones and lacks some. The sample contains under 55,000 clones, 90% of which appear only once. Sequencing input: peripheral blood. All receptors come from a human donor in a cohort sampled during active COVID-19.

V gene TRBV28 combines with J gene TRBJ2-7; 10 nucleotides match TRBD2. The CDR3 consists of 15 residues. Germline V gives CDR1 MDHEN, CDR2 SYDVKM. V shed 2 bases and J 4 bases; nucleotides not matched to a gene: 5. CDR3: CASSLVLAGQYEQYF. CDR3 nucleotide sequence: TGTGCCAGCAGTTTAGTACTAGCGGGACAATACGAGCAGTACTTC. Looking up the rest from reference TRBV28 and TRBJ2-7 gives the full variable domain: DVKVTQSSRYLVKRTGEKVFLECVQDMDHENMFWYRQDPGLGLRLIYFSYDVKMKEKGDIPEGYSVSREKKERFSLILESASTNQTSMYLCASSLVLAGQYEQYFGPGTRLTVT.

The chain couples TRBV27 to TRBJ2-6; TRBD1 might be the D (5 bases). This CDR3 comprises 16 residues. Trimming shortened V by 7 bases and J by 3 bases, and 16 bases separated the two germline ends. Germline CDR1 and CDR2: MNHEY and SMNVEV (reference sequence). CDR3 amino acids: CASKGHGYGGANVLTF. CDR3 DNA: TGTGCCAGCAAAGGACACGGCTATGGTGGGGCCAACGTCCTGACTTTC.

The chain uses TRBV18 and TRBJ2-7, with TRBD1 matching 7 bases. This CDR3 has 15 amino acids. Trimming took 3 bases from V and 3 from J; bases not matched to a gene: 8. From germline, CDR1 is KGHSH and CDR2 LQKENI. DNA for the CDR3: TGTGCCAGCTCACCGATTGAGGGGGCGAACTACGAGCAGTACTTC. Its translation: CASSPIEGANYEQYF.

CDR3 sequence (DNA): TGTGCCAGCAGCCCACGGACAGGGAATAGCAATCAGCCCCAGCATTTT. Its translation is CASSPRTGNSNQPQHF. This chain uses TRBV6-2 or TRBV6-3 with TRBJ1-5; 8 nucleotides align to TRBD1. The germline V gene has CDR1 MNHEY and CDR2 SVGEGT. After removal of 6 bases from V and 0 bases from J, the junction contained 7 bases not matched to a gene. The CDR3 contains 16 residues.

This clone was seen just once. The chain couples TRBV29-1 to TRBJ1-3; the D gene is possibly TRBD1 (5 bases). Germline assignment: CDR1 SQVTM and CDR2 ANQGSEA. This CDR3 has 16 residues. The V gene lost 6 bases and the J gene lost 0 bases, with 18 bases spanning the gap. CDR3 residues: CSVGAPAGHSGNTIYF. CDR3 coding DNA: TGCAGCGTCGGCGCCCCTGCAGGGCACTCTGGAAACACCATATATTTT.

The CDR3 region is CASSTEGHSYNEQFF. The DNA for the CDR3 is TGTGCCAGTAGTACCGAGGGCCACTCCTACAATGAGCAGTTCTTC. This chain uses TRBV19 with TRBJ2-1; a possible D gene is TRBD2 (5 bases). The germline V and J ends were trimmed by 4 bases and 0 bases, with 10 bases remaining between them. The germline V gene encodes CDR1 LNHDA and CDR2 SQIVND (reference sequence). There are 15 residues in the CDR3.

CDR3 sequence (DNA): TGCGCCAGCAGCCAAGCCCTCCGAGGGGGCTCGCTGAATAATTCACCCCTCCACTTT. Its translation is CASSQALRGGSLNNSPLHF. V usage is TRBV4-1 and J usage is TRBJ1-6, with TRBD1 matching over 7 bases. This CDR3 region has 19 residues. Per the germline V gene, CDR1 is MGHRA and CDR2 is YSYEKL. V was clipped by 1 base and J by 5 bases; unmatched bases: 14.

The chain carries TRBV11-2 and TRBJ2-3; no firm D call. Trimming took off 6 bases at V and 8 bases at J, with 9 bases between the two ends. Germline CDR1 and CDR2: SGHAT and FQNNGV. There are 11 residues in the CDR3. The CDR3 is CASSVSGTQYF. In DNA form, the CDR3 reads TGTGCCAGCAGTGTTTCGGGTACGCAGTATTTT.

The chain has TRBV4-1 and TRBJ1-1; the D is unclear. The germline V and J ends were trimmed by 4 bases and 3 bases, with 6 bases remaining between them. The CDR3 is made up of 12 amino acids. Germline lookup yields CDR1 MGHRA and CDR2 YSYEKL. The DNA of the CDR3 is TGCGCCAGCAGCCTCCCCTACACTGAAGCTTTCTTT. Translation: CASSLPYTEAFF.

The chain joins TRBV5-6 to TRBJ2-1; 7 nucleotides match TRBD2. With V trimmed by 1 base and J by 10 bases, 11 bases remained unmatched. This CDR3 is 15 amino acids long. Per germline, CDR1 SGHDT and CDR2 YYEEEE. The CDR3 reads CASSLTRNRAGEQFF. As DNA, the CDR3 is TGTGCCAGCAGCTTGACCCGAAATCGAGCGGGAGAGCAGTTCTTC.

This clone was seen more than once but under ten times. This sequence joins TRBV21-1 and TRBJ2-7; the table names TRBD2, a call not compared with the DNA. TRBV21-1 is a listed pseudogene. The CDR3 loop spans 19 amino acids. CDR3 loop: CASSKAGAPSGSNPAEQYV. CDR3 coding DNA: TGTGCCAGCAGCAAAGCTGGGGCTCCTAGCGGGAGTAACCCTGCCGAGCAGTACGTC.

This chain connects TRBV5-1 to TRBJ1-2; 10 positions agree with TRBD1. The CDR3 length is 15 residues. Looked up from germline, CDR1 is SGHRS and CDR2 is YFSETQ. Unmatched junction bases numbered 11, after V lost 4 bases and J lost 8 bases. CDR3 sequence: CASSRSTGTGEGYTF. The CDR3 DNA is TGCGCCAGCAGCCGCTCGACCGGGACAGGGGAAGGCTACACCTTC.

The chain recombines TRBV5-4 with TRBJ1-1; 10 bases line up with TRBD1. The CDR3 has 14 amino acids. Trimming removed 3 bases from V and 5 bases from J; junction bases left unmatched: 4. Germline assignment: CDR1 SGHNT and CDR2 YYREEE (reference sequence). This CDR3 reads CASSWDRGSTEAFF. Here the CDR3 DNA reads TGTGCCAGCAGCTGGGACAGGGGATCGACTGAAGCTTTCTTT. Supplemented by reference TRBV5-4 and TRBJ1-1, the full variable domain reads ETGVTQSPTHLIKTRGQQVTLRCSSQSGHNTVSWYQQALGQGPQFIFQYYREEENGRGNFPPRFSGLQFPNYSSELNVNALELDDSALYLCASSWDRGSTEAFFGQGTRLTVV.

V and J are TRBV19 and TRBJ2-7; TRBD2 might be the D (6 bases). Germline CDR1 and CDR2: LNHDA and SQIVND (reference sequence). Trimming removed 0 bases at V and 4 bases at J, with 13 bases between. This CDR3 has 15 amino acids. The chain's CDR3 is CASSIDLGSRYEQYV. The DNA of the CDR3 is TGTGCCAGTAGTATAGATCTCGGGAGTAGGTACGAGCAGTACGTC.

This clone was counted once. The rearrangement joins TRBV7-3 to TRBJ2-1; TRBD2 agrees at 9 bases. Germline-derived CDR1 and CDR2 are SGHTA and FQGTGA. CDR3 length: 15 amino acids. J lost 5 bases, V lost 3 bases, and 5 bases had no gene match. CDR3: CASSLGSGRNNEQFF. In nucleotides, the CDR3 is TGTGCCAGCAGCTTGGGGAGCGGGAGGAACAATGAGCAGTTCTTC.

The chain has TRBV9 and TRBJ2-3; 9 positions match TRBD2. This CDR3 comprises 13 residues. Unmatched junction bases numbered 4, after V lost 7 bases and J lost 4 bases. CDR1 is SGDLS, CDR2 YYNGEE, per germline. CDR3: CASAGGIADTQYF. The CDR3, as DNA: TGTGCCAGCGCGGGAGGGATCGCAGATACGCAGTATTTT.

This clone has only a few counts. V gene TRBV6-6 combines with J gene TRBJ2-1, with 7 positions matching TRBD2. The CDR3 has 14 amino acids. V lost 5 bases and J lost 6; bases outside the gene matches: 7. Per germline, CDR1 MNHNY and CDR2 SVGAGI (reference sequence). DNA of the CDR3: TGTGCCAGCAGTAGCACTAGCGCCATCAATGAGCAGTTCTTC. Its protein product is CASSSTSAINEQFF.

The chain has TRBV27 and TRBJ1-1; D remains ambiguous. The ends were cut back, 6 bases at V and 0 bases at J, with 11 bases in the middle. Germline CDR1 reads MNHEY; CDR2 reads SMNVEV (reference sequence). The CDR3 is made up of 14 amino acids. The CDR3 protein is CASRSVRVNTEAFF. CDR3 nucleotides: TGTGCCAGCAGGTCCGTGAGGGTGAACACTGAAGCTTTCTTT.

CDR3 coding DNA: TGCGCCAGCAGTGAGTCGTGGGCAATCTACGAGCAGTACTTC. Its translation is CASSESWAIYEQYF. The V gene is TRBV10-2, the J gene TRBJ2-7; D gene uncertain. Looked up from germline, CDR1 is WSHSY and CDR2 is SAAADI. The CDR3 has 14 amino acids. The V gene lost 0 bases and the J gene lost 3 bases, with 9 bases spanning the gap.

The V gene is TRBV5-1, the J gene TRBJ1-6; TRBD1 matches at 8 bases. CDR1 is SGHRS, CDR2 YFSETQ, per germline. Trimming at V came to 2 bases and at J to 5 bases, leaving 6 bases not matched to a gene. This CDR3 spans 16 amino acids. The CDR3 reads CASSLNRGEDNSPLHF. In DNA form, the CDR3 reads TGCGCCAGCAGCTTAAACAGGGGGGAAGATAATTCACCCCTCCACTTT.

This clone was seen a single time. The chain combines TRBV20-1 with TRBJ2-5, with D possibly TRBD2 on 5 matching bases. V lost 3 bases and J lost 3, with 11 bases in between. The germline V gene encodes CDR1 DFQATT and CDR2 SNEGSKA (reference sequence). The CDR3 runs 13 residues. CDR3 sequence (DNA): TGCAGTGCTAGTCTGCGGGCTAAAGAGACCCAGTACTTC. It is translated as CSASLRAKETQYF.

The CDR3 sequence: CASSKQGTYEQYF. CDR3 bases: TGTGCCAGCAGCAAACAGGGGACCTACGAGCAGTACTTC. V and J are TRBV7-9 and TRBJ2-7; 7 nucleotides agree with TRBD1. CDR1 and CDR2 (germline): SEHNR, FQNEAQ (reference sequence). This CDR3 spans 13 amino acids. With V trimmed by 5 bases and J by 2 bases, 3 bases remained unmatched.

This rearrangement joins TRBV28 to TRBJ2-5, with TRBD1 matching over 7 bases. The germline V gene has CDR1 MDHEN and CDR2 SYDVKM. The CDR3 has 15 residues. J gave up 1 base and V 4 bases, and 6 bases lay outside the gene matches. CDR3 sequence: CASSWPGQLQETQYF. CDR3 nucleotide sequence: TGTGCCAGCAGTTGGCCGGGACAGCTCCAAGAGACCCAGTACTTC.

V is TRBV11-1 and J is TRBJ2-7; unclear D gene. The CDR3 is made up of 12 amino acids. The germline V gene has CDR1 SGHAT and CDR2 FQDESV (reference sequence). Trimming pared 2 bases from V and 2 bases from J, leaving 4 bases between. This CDR3 is CASSLRAYEQYF. In DNA form, the CDR3 reads TGTGCCAGCAGCTTACGGGCCTACGAGCAGTACTTC.

V is TRBV7-8 and J is TRBJ2-5, with TRBD2 matching 8 bases. The J segment lost 7 bases and the V segment lost 0 bases, leaving 7 bases of the junction unmatched. CDR1 is SGHVS and CDR2 is FQNEAQ in the germline V gene. The CDR3 is 15 residues long. CDR3 nucleotides: TGTGCCAGCAGCTTAGCTAGCGGGACCCCTGGGACCCAGTACTTC. Its protein is CASSLASGTPGTQYF.

This clone showed up just a few times. The genes are TRBV7-8 and TRBJ1-2; 11 positions agree with TRBD1. Germline values: CDR1 SGHVS, CDR2 FQNEAQ. J gave up 5 bases and V 2 bases, and 7 bases lay outside the gene matches. The CDR3 totals 16 residues. This CDR3 reads CASSLRTGGAGYGYTF. The CDR3 DNA follows: TGTGCCAGCAGCTTAAGGACAGGGGGCGCAGGTTATGGCTACACCTTC.

V is TRBV4-1 and J is TRBJ1-1; D is uncertain. The V and J ends lost 3 bases and 5 bases respectively, with 10 bases between them. The CDR3 has 13 amino acids. Germline V gene sequence: CDR1 MGHRA, CDR2 YSYEKL. DNA for the CDR3: TGCGCCAGCAGCCATATTGTAGAAACTGAAGCTTTCTTT. Its translation is CASSHIVETEAFF.